This T cell receptor (beta chain) was sequenced in a study of tumor and adjacent non-tumor tissue in lung cancer. For the study at large: Patients comprised about a dozen adenocarcinoma, a couple of squamous cell carcinoma and 1 small cell lung cancer. Patients were aged roughly 31 to 76, approximately ten men and a handful of women, stage I to III.

This clonotype showed up many times. The antigen is not known. Three rounds of nested PCR, following a modified ARM-PCR protocol, produced the TCRbeta library. TCRdb independently ran MiXCR on the multiplex PCR reads; one entry per CDR3 protein. The sample holds some 100,000 distinct CDR3 sequences, roughly 60% seen once. The germline CDR1 and CDR2 sequences are DFQATT and SNEGSKA (reference sequence). The CDR3 has 13 amino acids. Between the trimmed V and J ends, which lost 2 bases and 9 bases, there was a span of 14 bases. Overall study results and limits: TCR diversity was significantly greater in tumor than normal lung tissue.

RNA was extracted from bulk tissue without any cell sorting. The normal lung tissue was taken more than 3 cm from the tumor edge. The origin of this receptor is a man aged 25-45 years with non-small cell lung cancer. The rearrangement links TRBV20-1 to TRBJ2-1; D may be TRBD1 or TRBD2 (6 bases each). Sequences were obtained from distant non-tumor lung tissue. CDR3 DNA sequence: TGCAGTGCTAGAAGGGGGGCAGCGGGTGAGCAGTTCTTC. Translation gives CSARRGAAGEQFF.